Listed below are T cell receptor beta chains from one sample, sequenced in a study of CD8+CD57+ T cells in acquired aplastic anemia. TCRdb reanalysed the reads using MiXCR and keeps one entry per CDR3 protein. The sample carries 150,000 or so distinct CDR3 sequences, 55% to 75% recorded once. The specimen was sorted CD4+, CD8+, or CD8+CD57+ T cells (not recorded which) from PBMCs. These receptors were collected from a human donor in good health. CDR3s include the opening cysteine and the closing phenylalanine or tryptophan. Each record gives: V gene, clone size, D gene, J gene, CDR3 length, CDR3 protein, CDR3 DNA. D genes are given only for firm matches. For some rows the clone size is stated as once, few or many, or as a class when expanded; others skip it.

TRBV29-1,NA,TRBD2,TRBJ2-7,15,CSVAGGVQSSYEQYF,TGCAGCGTTGCGGGAGGGGTACAGAGCTCCTACGAGCAGTACTTC
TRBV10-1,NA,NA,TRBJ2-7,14,CASPGFPSSYEQYF,TGCGCCAGCCCAGGCTTCCCAAGCTCCTACGAGCAGTACTTC
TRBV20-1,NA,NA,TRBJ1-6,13,CSARVGGDSPLHF,TGCAGTGCTAGAGTAGGAGGAGATTCACCCCTCCACTTT
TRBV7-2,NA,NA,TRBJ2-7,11,CASSAIGLQYF,TGTGCCAGCAGCGCAATCGGGTTGCAGTACTTC
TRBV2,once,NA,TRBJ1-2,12,CASSETIYGYTF,TGTGCCAGCAGTGAAACGATATATGGCTACACCTTC
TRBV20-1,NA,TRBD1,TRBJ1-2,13,CSAAQGARYGYTF,TGCAGTGCCGCACAGGGGGCTCGATATGGCTACACCTTC
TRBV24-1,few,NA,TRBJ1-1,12,CATSDRNTEAFF,TGTGCCACCAGTGATAGGAACACTGAAGCTTTCTTT
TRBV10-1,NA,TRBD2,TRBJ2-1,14,CASSEGLAGNEQFF,TGCGCCAGCAGTGAAGGACTAGCAGGCAATGAGCAGTTCTTC
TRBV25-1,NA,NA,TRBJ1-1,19,CASSDGGGLPHTENTEAFF,TGTGCCAGCAGTGACGGTGGGGGGCTACCACACACTGAGAACACTGAAGCTTTCTTT
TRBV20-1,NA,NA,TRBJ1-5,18,CSARVGSDRNYSNQPQHF,TGCAGTGCTAGAGTTGGATCGGACAGAAACTATAGCAATCAGCCCCAGCATTTT
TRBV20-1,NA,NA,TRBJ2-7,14,CSAHDEAGQYEQYF,TGCAGTGCCCATGACGAAGCGGGACAATACGAGCAGTACTTC
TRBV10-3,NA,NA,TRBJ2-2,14,CAIMAPQRTGELFF,TGTGCCATCATGGCCCCCCAGAGGACCGGGGAGCTGTTTTTT
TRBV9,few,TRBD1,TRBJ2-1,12,CASSATGNERFF,TGTGCCAGCAGCGCGACAGGGAATGAGCGGTTCTTC
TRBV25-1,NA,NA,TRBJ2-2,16,CASRTGNRGYTGELFF,TGTGCCAGCAGAACAGGGAATCGTGGCTACACCGGGGAGCTGTTTTTT
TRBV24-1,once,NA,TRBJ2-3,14,CATSDWSSTDTQYF,TGTGCCACCAGTGATTGGTCTAGCACAGATACGCAGTATTTT
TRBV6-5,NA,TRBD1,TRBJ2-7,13,CASAGQGRYEQYF,TGTGCCAGCGCAGGACAGGGGAGGTACGAGCAGTACTTC
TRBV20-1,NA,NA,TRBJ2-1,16,CSARDPEGLRQFEQFF,TGCAGTGCTAGAGATCCCGAAGGACTAAGACAGTTCGAGCAGTTCTTC
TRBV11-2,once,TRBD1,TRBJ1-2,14,CASSLRGLDYGYTF,TGTGCCAGCAGCTTAAGGGGGCTCGACTATGGCTACACCTTC
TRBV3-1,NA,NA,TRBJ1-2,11,CASTSEYGYTF,TGTGCCAGCACCTCAGAATATGGCTACACCTTC
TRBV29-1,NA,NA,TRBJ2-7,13,CSVNGQRLYEQYF,TGCAGCGTTAACGGACAGAGACTCTACGAGCAGTACTTC
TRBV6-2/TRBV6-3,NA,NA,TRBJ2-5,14,CASSPRWGDETQYF,TGTGCCAGCAGTCCCCGGTGGGGGGACGAGACCCAGTACTTC
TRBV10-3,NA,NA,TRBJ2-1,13,CAISEFASGEQFF,TGTGCCATCAGTGAGTTTGCCAGCGGTGAGCAGTTCTTC
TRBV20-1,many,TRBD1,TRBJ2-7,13,CSATGTEEYEQYF,TGCAGTGCTACCGGGACAGAGGAGTACGAGCAGTACTTC
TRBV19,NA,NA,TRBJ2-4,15,CASSSYRALGNIQYF,TGTGCCAGTAGTAGTTACAGGGCATTGGGAAACATTCAGTACTTC